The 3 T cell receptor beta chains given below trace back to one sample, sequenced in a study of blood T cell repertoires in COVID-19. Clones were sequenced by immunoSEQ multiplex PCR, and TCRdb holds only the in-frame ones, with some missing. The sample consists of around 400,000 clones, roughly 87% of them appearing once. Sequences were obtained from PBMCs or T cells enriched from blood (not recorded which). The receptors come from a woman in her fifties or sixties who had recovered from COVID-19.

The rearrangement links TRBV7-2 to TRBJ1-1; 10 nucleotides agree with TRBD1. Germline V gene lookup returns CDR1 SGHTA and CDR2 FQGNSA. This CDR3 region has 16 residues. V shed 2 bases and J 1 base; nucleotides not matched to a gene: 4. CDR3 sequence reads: CASSLTGQGWNTEAFF. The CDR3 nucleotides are TGTGCCAGCAGCTTAACGGGACAGGGGTGGAACACTGAAGCTTTCTTT.

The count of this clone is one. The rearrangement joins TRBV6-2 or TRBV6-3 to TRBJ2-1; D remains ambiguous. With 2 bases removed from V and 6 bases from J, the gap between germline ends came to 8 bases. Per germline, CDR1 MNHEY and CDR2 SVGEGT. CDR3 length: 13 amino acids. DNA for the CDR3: TGTGCCAGCAGTTACGTCAGGCCCAATGAGCAGTTCTTC. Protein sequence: CASSYVRPNEQFF.

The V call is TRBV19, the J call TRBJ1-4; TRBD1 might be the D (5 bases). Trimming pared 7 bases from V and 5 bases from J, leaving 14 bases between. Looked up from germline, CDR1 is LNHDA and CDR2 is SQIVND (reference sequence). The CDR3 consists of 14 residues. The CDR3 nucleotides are TGTGCCAGTAAGATCGGAGACAGCAATGAAAAACTGTTTTTT. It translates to CASKIGDSNEKLFF.